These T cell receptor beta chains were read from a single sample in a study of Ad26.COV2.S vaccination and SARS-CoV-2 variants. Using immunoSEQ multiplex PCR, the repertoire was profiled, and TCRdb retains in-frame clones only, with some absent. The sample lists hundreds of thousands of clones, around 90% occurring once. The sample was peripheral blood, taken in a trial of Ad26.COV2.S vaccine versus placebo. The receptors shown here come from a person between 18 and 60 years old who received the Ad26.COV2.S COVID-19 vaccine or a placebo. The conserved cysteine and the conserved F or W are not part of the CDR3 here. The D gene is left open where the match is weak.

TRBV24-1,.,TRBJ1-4,ATSLGATTNEKLF
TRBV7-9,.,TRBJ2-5,ASSEDRTQY
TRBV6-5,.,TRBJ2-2,ASMPYSTTGELF
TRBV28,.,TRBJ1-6,ASSPNGGNSPLH
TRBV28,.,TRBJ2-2,ASTEGQSTTGELF
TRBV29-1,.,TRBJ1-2,SVEEERGYT
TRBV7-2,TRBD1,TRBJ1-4,ASSPGTAINEKLF
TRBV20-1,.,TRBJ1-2,SAAGPGGYT
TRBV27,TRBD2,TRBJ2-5,ASSLERGSETQY
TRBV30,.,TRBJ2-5,AWSVSRTQY
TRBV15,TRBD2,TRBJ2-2,ATSRDRLAANTGELF
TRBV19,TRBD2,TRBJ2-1,ASSMYGRALDNEQF
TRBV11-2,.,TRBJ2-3,ASSPTGSTDTQY
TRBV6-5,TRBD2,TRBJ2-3,ASGDSGRDTDTQY
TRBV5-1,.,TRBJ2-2,ASSSLILPPNTGELF
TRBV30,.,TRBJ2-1,AWSVGAWGEQF
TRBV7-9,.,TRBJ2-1,ASSLFMNEQF
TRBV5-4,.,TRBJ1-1,ASSFLQGAAMNTEAF
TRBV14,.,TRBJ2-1,ASSQGMDTSYNEQF
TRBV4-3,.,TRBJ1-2,ASSRSPANYGYT
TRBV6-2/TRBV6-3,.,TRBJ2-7,ASSFVAVANPYEQY
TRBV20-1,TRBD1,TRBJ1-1,SARGQGGAF
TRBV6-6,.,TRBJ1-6,ASSPTPGANSPLH
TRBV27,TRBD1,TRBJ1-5,ASSLSGQGYGNQPQH
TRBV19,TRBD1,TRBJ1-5,ASSSGQGPRYSNQPQH
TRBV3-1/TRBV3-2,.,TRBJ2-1,ASSQEYSLERIESYNEQF
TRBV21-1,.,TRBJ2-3,ASSKAGTRGGTQY
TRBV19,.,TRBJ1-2,ASSINYGYT
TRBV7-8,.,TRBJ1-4,ASAGQPNEKLF
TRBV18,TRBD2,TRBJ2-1,ASSRTSEYNEQF
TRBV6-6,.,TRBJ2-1,ASSLEGEQF
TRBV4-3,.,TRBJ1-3,ASSRRPYGQNSGNTIY
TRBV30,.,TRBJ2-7,AWRKGSVRAYEQY
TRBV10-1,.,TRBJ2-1,ASSGGIRTHNEQF
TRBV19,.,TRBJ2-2,ATSKRGENTGELF
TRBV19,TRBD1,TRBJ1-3,ASTKEGTGRNTIY
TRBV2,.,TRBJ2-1,ASSEGASVNNEQF
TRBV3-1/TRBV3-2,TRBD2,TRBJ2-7,ASSQTSGRAGEQY
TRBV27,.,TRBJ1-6,ASSNLGSSYNSPLH
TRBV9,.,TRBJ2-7,ASSHGMSSYEQY
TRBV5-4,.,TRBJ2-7,ASSPDRGTSHGYEQY
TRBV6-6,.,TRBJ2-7,ASSYPGTPSYEQY
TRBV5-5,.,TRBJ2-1,ASSLSRHGAMNEQF
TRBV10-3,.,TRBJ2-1,AISEPENYNEQF
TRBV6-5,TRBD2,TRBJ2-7,ASSYRTSGNYEQY
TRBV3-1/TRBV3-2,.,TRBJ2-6,ASSLPGANVLT
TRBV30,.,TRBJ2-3,ASGRGTDTQY
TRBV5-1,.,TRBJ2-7,ASSERTDSYEQY